This TCR beta chain was captured by sequencing in a study of cytomegalovirus exposure and HLA in healthy donors. Study-wide background: Prior work identified 120 million or so unique TCR beta sequences in about 179 million T cells.

Study-level findings and limits: Using a false discovery rate of 0.05, a later analysis showed that 16,951 TCR beta sequences were associated with HLA alleles.

Points on this clone: Its specificity is not known. Mismatch with germline at one junction end may stem from a read error.

This cohort consisted of healthy bone marrow donors. From germline, CDR1 is SGHTA and CDR2 FQGNSA. The CDR3 extends over 14 amino acids. PCR primers comprised 60 Vbeta and 13 Jbeta primers. The assay was immunoSEQ multiplex PCR, and TCRdb's table has in-frame clones only and misses some. The table lists 300,000 or so clones, 80% to 90% of them singletons. The sequenced material came from PBMCs. This TCR derives from a woman between 40 and 55 years old in good health and CMV-seropositive. The genes are TRBV7-2 and TRBJ2-7; the match to TRBD2 covers 12 bases. CDR3 amino acids: CASSLAGGGYEQYF. The CDR3 nucleotides are TGTGCCAGCAGCCTAGCGGGAGGGGGGTACGAGCAGTACTTC. The whole variable domain, filled in from reference TRBV7-2 and TRBJ2-7, reads GAGVSQSPSNKVTEKGKDVELRCDPISGHTALYWYRQSLGQGLEFLIYFQGNSAPDKSGLPSDRFSAERTGGSVSTLTIQRTQQEDSAVYLCASSLAGGGYEQYFGPGTRLTVT.